This TCR beta chain was sequenced during a study of blood T cell repertoires in COVID-19. At the level of the study: Sites in the United States, Italy and Spain provided acute and convalescent COVID-19 samples. T cells, B-cell-depleted T cells, or PBMCs provided the cDNA or gDNA that served as material.

The V end was cut by 5 bases, the J end by 5 bases, with 13 bases between. There are 14 residues in the CDR3. CDR1 and CDR2 (germline): KGHSH, LQKENI. While infection was still active, Seattle patients were enrolled and then followed longitudinally. As processed by the authors: Reference gene primer amplification gave nucleated cell count estimates. Assay used: immunoSEQ multiplex PCR; TCRdb lists only in-frame clones, some missing. That table is the source of V, J and clone size, and D and trimming were worked out from the DNA. The data contain about 68,000 clones, 91% of them singletons. The rearrangement links TRBV18 to TRBJ2-1; the D is unclear. Sequences were obtained from peripheral blood. This receptor was obtained from a man in his fifties with COVID-19, enrolled during active disease. The CDR3 sequence is CASSTYRPDNEQFF. CDR3 nucleotide sequence: TGTGCCAGCTCAACCTATCGCCCTGACAATGAGCAGTTCTTC. Variable domain in full (rest from reference TRBV18 and TRBJ2-1): NAGVMQNPRHLVRRRGQEARLRCSPMKGHSHVYWYRQLPEEGLKFMVYLQKENIIDESGMPKERFSAEFPKEGPSILRIQQVVRGDSAAYFCASSTYRPDNEQFFGPGTRLTVL.